The 16 T cell receptor beta chains given below trace back to one sample, sequenced in a study of shared clonotypes between healthy human individuals. Naive CD8 cells, CD45RO-negative and positively selected for CCR7, excluded terminally differentiated effector memory CD45RA+ cells. Produced via immunoSEQ multiplex PCR; TCRdb's table is partial and in-frame only. Among 2 million to 2.5 million clones listed, about 93% were seen once. Sequencing was carried out using naive CD8+ T cells from PBMCs. The source is a man aged 18 to 35 in good health. Some clones in this sample may be carry-over from other donors' samples.

V and J are TRBV28 and TRBJ2-3; TRBD2 agrees at 12 bases. The CDR3 sequence is 14 residues long. J was trimmed by 4 bases and V by 9 bases; bases with no gene match: 5. Germline-derived CDR1 and CDR2 are MDHEN and SYDVKM. CDR3 DNA sequence: TGTGCCAGTAAGACTAGCGGGAGAGCAGATACGCAGTATTTT. This encodes CASKTSGRADTQYF. The full variable domain, in which reference TRBV28 and TRBJ2-3 provide the parts outside the CDR3, is DVKVTQSSRYLVKRTGEKVFLECVQDMDHENMFWYRQDPGLGLRLIYFSYDVKMKEKGDIPEGYSVSREKKERFSLILESASTNQTSMYLCASKTSGRADTQYFGPGTRLTVL.

The chain recombines TRBV5-1 with TRBJ2-7; D might be TRBD1 or TRBD2, each matching 6 bases. Germline V gives CDR1 SGHRS, CDR2 YFSETQ. Trimming took off 4 bases at V and 7 bases at J, with 18 bases between the two ends. The length of the CDR3 is 14 residues. The CDR3: CASSPGALTSEQYF. The CDR3 coding sequence is TGCGCCAGCAGCCCGGGGGCCCTCACCTCGGAGCAGTACTTC.

CDR3 residues: CASSPGPVSSGNTIYF. The CDR3 region has the DNA TGTGCCAGCAGCCCGGGACCGGTATCCTCTGGAAACACCATATATTTT. The V gene is TRBV9, the J gene TRBJ1-3, with a weak D call TRBD1 (5 bases). The CDR3 totals 16 residues. Germline-derived CDR1 and CDR2 are SGDLS and YYNGEE. Trimming stripped 4 bases from V and 0 bases from J, with 14 bases between.

The chain carries TRBV29-1 and TRBJ1-1, with D possibly matching TRBD1 (5 bases). CDR1 and CDR2 from the germline V gene are SQVTM and ANQGSEA. The CDR3 is 12 amino acids. Trimming stripped 7 bases from V and 8 bases from J, with 17 bases between. CDR3 region: CSGKEGRAEAFF. The CDR3 DNA follows: TGCAGCGGAAAAGAGGGCAGGGCGGAAGCTTTCTTT.

This clone has more than one count but fewer than ten. Other DNA sequences in the sample encode the same CDR3. The genes are TRBV15 and TRBJ2-7, with TRBD1 as a possible D gene (6 bases). Germline CDR1 and CDR2: LNHNV and YYDKDF (reference sequence). The CDR3 runs 15 residues. Deletions cut 0 bases from V and 0 bases from J, with 9 bases between. Here the CDR3 reads CATSRERGSSYEQYF. Written as DNA, the CDR3 is TGTGCCACCAGCAGAGAGAGGGGGAGCTCCTACGAGCAGTACTTC.

V and J are TRBV19 and TRBJ1-1; no firm D call. Germline V lookup: CDR1 LNHDA, CDR2 SQIVND (reference sequence). Between the trimmed V and J ends, which lost 6 bases and 4 bases, there was a span of 12 bases. This CDR3 is built from 13 residues. The CDR3 coding sequence is TGTGCCAGTAGGGAGGGCCTCATCACTGAAGCTTTCTTT. The encoded protein is CASREGLITEAFF.

This chain joins TRBV28 and TRBJ2-2; 10 bases match TRBD1. Germline V gene sequence: CDR1 MDHEN, CDR2 SYDVKM. J gave up 7 bases and V 6 bases, and 11 bases lay outside the gene matches. The CDR3 runs 16 residues. CDR3 sequence reads: CASSSLDRDRGGELFF. CDR3 nucleotide sequence: TGTGCCAGCAGCTCCCTGGACAGGGACAGGGGCGGGGAGCTGTTTTTT. Variable domain in full (rest from reference TRBV28 and TRBJ2-2): DVKVTQSSRYLVKRTGEKVFLECVQDMDHENMFWYRQDPGLGLRLIYFSYDVKMKEKGDIPEGYSVSREKKERFSLILESASTNQTSMYLCASSSLDRDRGGELFFGEGSRLTVL.

The chain joins TRBV5-1 to TRBJ2-7; possibly TRBD1 for D (6 bases). Germline CDR1 is SGHRS and CDR2 is YFSETQ. The CDR3 is 14 residues long. The V end was cut by 2 bases, the J end by 3 bases, with 12 bases between. CDR3 protein: CASSFEGQHYEQYF. As DNA, the CDR3 is TGCGCCAGCAGCTTCGAAGGACAGCACTACGAGCAGTACTTC.

V gene TRBV4-3 combines with J gene TRBJ1-1; no definite D call. Germline CDR1 and CDR2: LGHNA and YSLEER. V was clipped by 1 base and J by 3 bases, with 15 bases between them. This CDR3 contains 16 residues. CDR3 sequence reads: CASSQGRGPLDTEAFF. The DNA of the CDR3 is TGCGCCAGCAGCCAAGGGCGAGGGCCCTTGGACACTGAAGCTTTCTTT.

The V call is TRBV15, the J call TRBJ2-1, with 8 bases identical to TRBD2. Germline CDR1 LNHNV, CDR2 YYDKDF (reference sequence). Unmatched junction bases numbered 9, after V lost 0 bases and J lost 5 bases. This CDR3 comprises 17 residues. As DNA, the CDR3 is TGTGCCACCAGCAGAGATGCGGGGGGCCGAGGGAACAATGAGCAGTTCTTC. Its protein product is CATSRDAGGRGNNEQFF.

V is TRBV7-9 and J is TRBJ1-3; the D is unclear. The V gene lost 1 base and the J gene lost 0 bases, with 13 bases spanning the gap. The CDR3 has 17 residues. CDR1 is SEHNR and CDR2 is FQNEAQ in the germline V gene (reference sequence). The CDR3 here is CASSLVLAGSSGNTIYF. The DNA of the CDR3 is TGTGCCAGCAGCTTAGTATTGGCAGGAAGCTCTGGAAACACCATATATTTT.

The genes are TRBV11-3 and TRBJ2-1; possibly TRBD2 for D (6 bases). Germline loops: CDR1 SGHNT, CDR2 YENEEA. The V and J ends lost 1 base and 8 bases respectively, with 15 bases between them. The CDR3 sequence is 15 residues long. CDR3 nucleotides: TGTGCCAGCAGCTTAGTCTTGACTAGTGCCGATGAGCAGTTCTTC. It encodes CASSLVLTSADEQFF.

This rearrangement joins TRBV27 to TRBJ2-1; 11 bases align to TRBD2. Germline V gene data show CDR1 as MNHEY and CDR2 as SMNVEV (reference sequence). J gave up 6 bases and V 0 bases, and 10 bases lay outside the gene matches. This CDR3 is 18 amino acids long. CDR3 in amino acids: CASSLSLRLAGTINEQFF. CDR3 coding DNA: TGTGCCAGCAGTTTATCCCTAAGACTAGCGGGGACAATCAATGAGCAGTTCTTC.

The genes are TRBV19 and TRBJ1-2; D possibly corresponds to TRBD1 (5 bases). The CDR3 consists of 13 residues. Trimming took off 5 bases at V and 3 bases at J, with 10 bases between the two ends. CDR1 and CDR2 from the germline V gene are LNHDA and SQIVND (reference sequence). The CDR3 DNA reads TGTGCCAGTAGTCGAGGGGAGTACTATGGCTACACCTTC. Encoded protein: CASSRGEYYGYTF.

The chain couples TRBV4-1 to TRBJ2-1, with D uncertain. The CDR3 loop spans 16 amino acids. The V gene lost 0 bases and the J gene lost 0 bases, with 9 bases spanning the gap. CDR1 is MGHRA, CDR2 YSYEKL, per germline. The CDR3 sequence: CASSQDLKSSYNEQFF. CDR3 bases: TGCGCCAGCAGCCAAGATTTGAAGAGCTCCTACAATGAGCAGTTCTTC.

The V and J genes are TRBV9 and TRBJ1-5, with D perhaps matching TRBD1 (6 bases). V dropped 4 bases and J dropped 7 bases, with 15 bases sitting between them. This CDR3 spans 14 amino acids. CDR1 SGDLS and CDR2 YYNGEE come from the germline V gene. The chain's CDR3 is CASSPGQIPQPQHF. The DNA of the CDR3 is TGTGCCAGCAGCCCCGGACAGATCCCACAGCCCCAGCATTTT.